Below are 24 T cell receptor beta chains sequenced from a single sample in a study of Tregs in tolerant kidney transplant recipients. The repertoire was sequenced with immunoSEQ multiplex PCR; TCRdb's copy has only in-frame clones and lacks some. The repertoire holds about 73,000 clones, around 98% seen once, with roughly 0.6% in the top ten. The sample in question was CD4+ T cells from blood, obtained before the transplant. The source of these receptors is a human donor who received a combined kidney and bone marrow transplant.

Only one count was recorded for this clone. J is TRBJ2-7 and V is TRBV2; 8 bases are a match to TRBD2. This CDR3 is built from 18 residues. The V gene end was trimmed by 2 bases and the J gene end by 2 bases; junction bases not matched to a gene: 14. Germline V CDR1 and CDR2: SNHLY, FYNNEI. CDR3 in DNA: TGTGCCAGCAGTGAACCCCCTGGCGGGAGGTCACCGCCCTACGAGCAGTACTTC. Translation: CASSEPPGGRSPPYEQYF.

The V call is TRBV5-5, the J call TRBJ1-2; D gene ambiguous. CDR1 SGHKS and CDR2 YYEKEE come from the germline V gene (reference sequence). There are 13 residues in the CDR3. Trimming removed 2 bases from V and 4 bases from J, with 9 bases in between. The CDR3 nucleotides read TGTGCCAGCAGCTTTACTGCCGCCTATGGCTACACCTTC. Translation gives CASSFTAAYGYTF. Combining the CDR3 with reference TRBV5-5 and TRBJ1-2 gives the whole variable domain DAGVTQSPTHLIKTRGQQVTLRCSPISGHKSVSWYQQVLGQGPQFIFQYYEKEERGRGNFPDRFSARQFPNYSSELNVNALLLGDSALYLCASSFTAAYGYTFGSGTRLTVV.

The CDR3 spells CASRYSTSFIDTQYF. The CDR3 region has the DNA TGTGCCAGCCGATATTCGACTAGCTTCATAGATACGCAGTATTTT. V is TRBV6-5 and J is TRBJ2-3; TRBD2 matches 7 bases. Looked up from germline, CDR1 is MNHEY and CDR2 is SVGAGI. There are 15 residues in the CDR3. The ends lost 8 bases at V and 5 bases at J; junction bases unmatched: 13.

The chain joins TRBV2 to TRBJ2-7, with D maybe TRBD2 (6 bases). CDR3 length: 13 residues. From germline, CDR1 is SNHLY and CDR2 FYNNEI. The germline V and J ends were trimmed by 6 bases and 0 bases, with 9 bases remaining between them. The DNA for the CDR3 is TGTGCCAGCAGGGCCGGGAGCTCCTACGAGCAGTACTTC. As protein: CASRAGSSYEQYF.

The chain uses TRBV29-1 and TRBJ1-2; D is undetermined. The CDR3 totals 8 residues. Germline values: CDR1 SQVTM, CDR2 ANQGSEA. The chain's CDR3 is CTGGGYTF. In DNA form, the CDR3 reads TGCACCGGTGGTGGCTACACCTTC.

On this clone itself: This sample also contains other DNA sequences that code for the same CDR3. CDR3 sequence: CASRAGPSTYEQYF. The CDR3 DNA is TGTGCCAGTAGAGCGGGACCGTCTACCTACGAGCAGTACTTC. The chain has TRBV19 and TRBJ2-7; 7 bases are a match to TRBD2. Per the germline V gene, CDR1 is LNHDA and CDR2 is SQIVND (reference sequence). This CDR3 is 14 amino acids long. Unmatched junction bases numbered 7, after V lost 6 bases and J lost 2 bases.

The rearrangement uses TRBV7-9 and TRBJ1-1; weak D call: TRBD1 (6 bases). V lost 2 bases to trimming and J lost 6 bases, with 10 bases between them. CDR1 is SEHNR, CDR2 FQNEAQ, per germline (reference sequence). The CDR3 consists of 13 residues. DNA for the CDR3: TGTGCCAGCAGCTTATCAGGGGACGCTGAAGCTTTCTTT. As protein: CASSLSGDAEAFF.

V gene TRBV9 combines with J gene TRBJ2-7; 10 bases fit TRBD2. Germline CDR1 SGDLS, CDR2 YYNGEE. V lost 0 bases, J lost 2 bases, and 5 bases stayed unmatched. The CDR3 length is 16 residues. The CDR3 protein is CASSVDETSGPYEQYF. CDR3 nucleotide sequence: TGTGCCAGCAGCGTAGATGAGACTAGCGGGCCCTACGAGCAGTACTTC.

This chain links TRBV5-1 with TRBJ2-7, with 9 bases identical to TRBD2. This CDR3 spans 17 amino acids. Germline-derived CDR1 and CDR2 are SGHRS and YFSETQ. V gave up 0 bases and J gave up 2 bases; unmatched junction bases: 9. CDR3 loop: CASSLGPSGDLPYEQYF. CDR3 coding DNA: TGCGCCAGCAGCTTGGGTCCTAGCGGGGACTTGCCCTACGAGCAGTACTTC.

The rearrangement uses TRBV13 and TRBJ2-7; 7 bases line up with TRBD1. Germline V gene data show CDR1 as PRHDT and CDR2 as FYEKMQ (reference sequence). The V gene end was trimmed by 3 bases and the J gene end by 6 bases; junction bases not matched to a gene: 11. The CDR3 totals 15 residues. The CDR3 bases are TGTGCCAGCAGCTTTAGGGCTGGGACAGAGTTCGAGCAGTACTTC. Translating it yields CASSFRAGTEFEQYF.

This chain joins TRBV4-2 and TRBJ2-1, with D possibly being TRBD2 (6 bases). The CDR3 spans 18 residues. V dropped 0 bases and J dropped 5 bases, with 20 bases sitting between them. CDR1 and CDR2 (germline): LGHNA, YNFKEQ. The CDR3 spells CASSQDVAVTSFHNEQFF. CDR3 nucleotides: TGTGCCAGCAGCCAAGACGTGGCGGTGACTAGTTTCCACAATGAGCAGTTCTTC.

The rearrangement links TRBV7-2 to TRBJ2-4; possible D gene TRBD2, 6 bases. The CDR3 is made up of 16 amino acids. V was shortened by 1 base and J by 0 bases, with 10 bases between the two germline ends. Per the germline V gene, CDR1 is SGHTA and CDR2 is FQGNSA. The CDR3 here is CASSLVGGLAKNIQYF. CDR3 DNA: TGTGCCAGCAGCTTAGTGGGAGGTCTAGCCAAAAACATTCAGTACTTC.

The genes are TRBV4-2 and TRBJ2-3, with D perhaps TRBD2 (6 bases). V dropped 0 bases and J dropped 0 bases, with 7 bases sitting between them. Looked up from germline, CDR1 is LGHNA and CDR2 is YNFKEQ. This CDR3 has 15 residues. CDR3 coding DNA: TGTGCCAGCAGCCAAGAAGGGACTAGCACAGATACGCAGTATTTT. It yields the protein CASSQEGTSTDTQYF.

The chain links TRBV5-1 to TRBJ1-2; 9 nucleotides match TRBD1. CDR1 SGHRS and CDR2 YFSETQ come from the germline V gene. V shed 4 bases, J shed 10 bases, and the junction held 5 bases outside the gene matches. CDR3 length: 12 amino acids. The CDR3 DNA reads as TGCGCCAGCAGCACGGACAGGGGTAACTACACCTTC. Translated: CASSTDRGNYTF.

The CDR3 region is CASTSVGADGYTF. The CDR3 nucleotides are TGTGCCAGTACCTCGGTGGGGGCGGATGGCTACACCTTC. V gene TRBV19 combines with J gene TRBJ1-2; D possibly corresponds to TRBD1 (6 bases). CDR3 size: 13 residues. With 7 bases removed from V and 6 bases from J, the gap between germline ends came to 15 bases. The germline CDR1 and CDR2 sequences are LNHDA and SQIVND (reference sequence).

This chain uses TRBV4-1 with TRBJ1-2; D possibly corresponds to TRBD1 (5 bases). This CDR3 is 16 amino acids long. Germline values: CDR1 MGHRA, CDR2 YSYEKL. V was cut by 0 bases and J by 4 bases, with 15 bases left in between. The CDR3 sequence is CASSQDPGVAIYGYTF. Here the CDR3 DNA reads TGCGCCAGCAGCCAAGACCCGGGGGTTGCGATCTATGGCTACACCTTC.

The chain carries TRBV19 and TRBJ1-2; 7 bases line up with TRBD1. CDR3 length: 13 amino acids. V dropped 9 bases and J dropped 0; count of bases not matched to a gene: 4. The germline gives CDR1 LNHDA, CDR2 SQIVND (reference sequence). The CDR3 sequence: CARMDRTNYGYTF. In nucleotides, the CDR3 is TGTGCCAGGATGGACAGGACTAACTATGGCTACACCTTC.

The J gene is TRBJ1-6, the V gene TRBV7-3, with D unresolved. V was cut by 1 base and J by 10 bases, with 8 bases left in between. Germline V gives CDR1 SGHTA, CDR2 FQGTGA. This CDR3 comprises 13 residues. CDR3 region: CASSLNRGSPLHF. Written as DNA, the CDR3 is TGTGCCAGCAGCTTAAATCGGGGATCACCCCTCCACTTT.

The chain couples TRBV2 to TRBJ1-2, with 8 nucleotides matching TRBD1. Unmatched junction bases numbered 0, after V lost 1 base and J lost 5 bases. The CDR3 runs 13 residues. Looked up from germline, CDR1 is SNHLY and CDR2 is FYNNEI. The CDR3 sequence: CASSEDRGYGYTF. DNA of the CDR3: TGTGCCAGCAGTGAAGACAGGGGGTATGGCTACACCTTC. The full variable domain, its missing parts supplied by reference TRBV2 and TRBJ1-2, is EPEVTQTPSHQVTQMGQEVILRCVPISNHLYFYWYRQILGQKVEFLVSFYNNEISEKSEIFDDQFSVERPDGSNFTLKIRSTKLEDSAMYFCASSEDRGYGYTFGSGTRLTVV.

The chain is built from TRBV19 and TRBJ1-5, with a weak D call TRBD1 (5 bases). Trimming left V 8 bases short and J 3 bases short, with 11 bases between. This CDR3 region has 13 residues. Germline values: CDR1 LNHDA, CDR2 SQIVND (reference sequence). In DNA form, the CDR3 reads TGTGCCAGTGGGGCAGGGATCAATCAGCCCCAGCATTTT. Protein product: CASGAGINQPQHF.

V usage is TRBV2 and J usage is TRBJ2-7, with TRBD1 identical over 7 bases. Germline lookup yields CDR1 SNHLY and CDR2 FYNNEI. J was trimmed by 2 bases and V by 7 bases; bases with no gene match: 8. The CDR3 loop spans 14 amino acids. The CDR3: CASTKGTATYEQYF. The CDR3 bases are TGTGCCAGCACGAAAGGGACAGCAACCTACGAGCAGTACTTC.

This clone was seen only once. The chain combines TRBV13 with TRBJ2-3; tentative D call: TRBD1 (5 bases). Per germline, CDR1 PRHDT and CDR2 FYEKMQ (reference sequence). This CDR3 is 16 amino acids long. The ends were cut back, 7 bases at V and 5 bases at J, with 22 bases in the middle. This CDR3 is CASTANQGLLRDTQYF. The DNA of the CDR3 is TGTGCCAGCACCGCAAACCAGGGATTGTTGAGAGATACGCAGTATTTT.

The CDR3 protein is CASSQTTGNTEAFF. CDR3 coding DNA: TGCGCCAGCAGCCAAACAACAGGGAACACTGAAGCTTTCTTT. This sequence joins TRBV4-3 and TRBJ1-1; weak D call: TRBD1 (5 bases). V lost 2 bases and J lost 1, with 8 bases in between. This CDR3 has 14 residues. Germline loops: CDR1 LGHNA, CDR2 YSLEER.

The rearrangement uses TRBV2 and TRBJ2-1; the D gene is possibly TRBD2 (6 bases). Trimming shortened V by 5 bases and J by 1 base, and 12 bases separated the two germline ends. The CDR3 is made up of 15 amino acids. Germline-derived CDR1 and CDR2 are SNHLY and FYNNEI. DNA of the CDR3: TGTGCCAGCAGTCCACTAGCAAAGTCCTACAATGAGCAGTTCTTC. It specifies CASSPLAKSYNEQFF. Full variable domain (rest looked up from reference TRBV2 and TRBJ2-1): EPEVTQTPSHQVTQMGQEVILRCVPISNHLYFYWYRQILGQKVEFLVSFYNNEISEKSEIFDDQFSVERPDGSNFTLKIRSTKLEDSAMYFCASSPLAKSYNEQFFGPGTRLTVL.